Each of the 8 T cell receptor beta chains below was sequenced from the same sample in a study of technical replicates of blood from several donors. Sequenced by immunoSEQ multiplex PCR; TCRdb stores in-frame clones only, minus some. This table holds 55,000 to 75,000 clones, about 92% found once. Sequencing was carried out using T cells isolated from PBMCs. These receptors were collected from a human donor in good health.

The chain combines TRBV6-5 with TRBJ1-5; D remains ambiguous. The V and J ends lost 6 bases and 4 bases respectively, with 13 bases between them. The CDR3 length is 14 residues. The germline CDR1 and CDR2 sequences are MNHEY and SVGAGI. CDR3 nucleotide sequence: TGTGCCAGCAGGGGCCAAGGGAGGAATCAGCCCCAGCATTTT. As protein: CASRGQGRNQPQHF.

The gene calls are TRBV4-3 and TRBJ2-3; 8 nucleotides match TRBD2. Trimming removed 4 bases from V and 3 bases from J; junction bases left unmatched: 6. The CDR3 runs 15 residues. Germline-derived CDR1 and CDR2 are LGHNA and YSLEER. DNA of the CDR3: TGCGCCAGCAGCCCGCTAGCGGGTTTAACAGATACGCAGTATTTT. Residues: CASSPLAGLTDTQYF.

This sequence joins TRBV6-1 and TRBJ2-1; 8 bases map to TRBD2. CDR3 length: 13 residues. Losses at the gene ends were 4 bases for V and 9 bases for J; bases not matched to a gene: 5. The germline V gene encodes CDR1 MNHNS and CDR2 SASEGT. The CDR3: CASSGTSLGEQFF. The CDR3 DNA follows: TGTGCCAGCAGTGGGACTAGCCTCGGTGAGCAGTTCTTC.

The chain couples TRBV19 to TRBJ1-3, with D maybe TRBD1 (5 bases). V was clipped by 7 bases and J by 3 bases, with 10 bases between them. Germline V gene data show CDR1 as LNHDA and CDR2 as SQIVND (reference sequence). The CDR3 consists of 13 residues. The CDR3 region is CASTGLRGNTIYF. CDR3 DNA: TGTGCCAGTACAGGGTTACGTGGAAACACCATATATTTT. The full variable domain, rest sourced from reference TRBV19 and TRBJ1-3, is DGGITQSPKYLFRKEGQNVTLSCEQNLNHDAMYWYRQDPGQGLRLIYYSQIVNDFQKGDIAEGYSVSREKKESFPLTVTSAQKNPTAFYLCASTGLRGNTIYFGEGSWLTVV.

J is TRBJ2-5 and V is TRBV7-2; 8 nucleotides match TRBD1. Germline V gene data show CDR1 as SGHTA and CDR2 as FQGNSA. The CDR3 spans 14 residues. After removal of 5 bases from V and 5 bases from J, the junction contained 7 bases not matched to a gene. The CDR3 region is CASSAGQGAETQYF. The CDR3 DNA is TGTGCCAGCAGCGCCGGACAGGGTGCGGAGACCCAGTACTTC.

The chain has TRBV2 and TRBJ1-2; no clear D. The germline gives CDR1 SNHLY, CDR2 FYNNEI. V lost 2 bases and J lost 8, with 15 bases in between. The CDR3 is 14 residues long. CDR3 DNA sequence: TGTGCCAGCAGTGAACTAGACCCGCTGGAGGGCTACACCTTC. Amino acids: CASSELDPLEGYTF.

V usage is TRBV5-6 and J usage is TRBJ1-2; tentative D call: TRBD1 (5 bases). The germline V and J ends were trimmed by 3 bases and 3 bases, with 6 bases remaining between them. The CDR3 totals 12 residues. Germline CDR1 is SGHDT and CDR2 is YYEEEE. The CDR3 protein is CASSSRDYGYTF. The CDR3, as DNA: TGTGCCAGCAGCTCCAGGGACTATGGCTACACCTTC.

This rearrangement joins TRBV11-3 to TRBJ2-2; tentatively, D is TRBD2 (5 bases). Deletions cut 5 bases from V and 7 bases from J, with 11 bases between. The CDR3 has 13 amino acids. From germline, CDR1 is SGHNT and CDR2 YENEEA. As DNA, the CDR3 is TGTGCCAGCAGCATCTTACGGGGCGGGGAGCTGTTTTTT. The encoded protein is CASSILRGGELFF.